These 21 T cell receptor beta chains came from one sample sequenced in a study of CD8 T cells in Susac syndrome. It was with random hexamers that roughly 0.45 to 1 ug RNA was reverse transcribed. TCRdb redid the calling of the immunoSEQ multiplex PCR reads with MiXCR, one entry per CDR3 protein. Among around 59,000 distinct CDR3 sequences listed, around 90% were seen once. Sequenced sample: CD8+ T cells from PBMCs. The receptors derive from a human donor in good health.

The chain couples TRBV20-1 to TRBJ2-7, with D tentatively TRBD1 or TRBD2 (5 bases each). V was pared by 0 bases and J by 6 bases, with 21 bases between. Germline CDR1 DFQATT, CDR2 SNEGSKA (reference sequence). The CDR3 consists of 16 residues. Here the CDR3 reads CSARDRLGTGIPEQYF. As DNA, the CDR3 is TGCAGTGCTAGAGATCGTTTAGGGACGGGGATTCCCGAGCAGTACTTC.

The chain links TRBV4-3 to TRBJ2-2, with D possibly matching TRBD2 (5 bases). The V and J ends lost 0 bases and 4 bases respectively, with 12 bases between them. The germline CDR1 and CDR2 sequences are LGHNA and YSLEER. The CDR3 has 16 residues. The CDR3 sequence is CASSQDTGGGTGELFF. CDR3 nucleotide sequence: TGCGCCAGCAGCCAAGATACGGGCGGAGGCACCGGGGAGCTGTTTTTT.

This chain uses TRBV2 with TRBJ1-1; unclear D gene. V lost 7 bases, J lost 0 bases, and 9 bases lay in between. The CDR3 contains 13 residues. Germline loops: CDR1 SNHLY, CDR2 FYNNEI. The CDR3 reads CASIRTLNTEAFF. CDR3 nucleotides: TGTGCCAGCATCCGGACCCTGAACACTGAAGCTTTCTTT.

The rearrangement links TRBV6-5 to TRBJ1-3; D unclear. This CDR3 region has 14 residues. V lost 10 bases to trimming and J lost 2 bases, with 15 bases between them. Germline V lookup: CDR1 MNHEY, CDR2 SVGAGI. The CDR3 loop reads CATRPREAGNTIYF. The CDR3 DNA follows: TGTGCCACCCGTCCGCGGGAAGCTGGAAACACCATATATTTT.

This chain links TRBV7-9 with TRBJ2-7, with TRBD1 matching 9 bases. Germline V gene data show CDR1 as SEHNR and CDR2 as FQNEAQ (reference sequence). The V gene end was trimmed by 5 bases and the J gene end by 3 bases; junction bases not matched to a gene: 5. The CDR3 is 14 amino acids. CDR3 amino acids: CASSRRDRDYEQYF. The DNA of the CDR3 is TGTGCCAGCAGCCGTAGGGACAGGGACTACGAGCAGTACTTC. The whole variable domain, remainder taken from reference TRBV7-9 and TRBJ2-7, is DTGVSQNPRHKITKRGQNVTFRCDPISEHNRLYWYRQTLGQGPEFLTYFQNEAQLEKSRLLSDRFSAERPKGSFSTLEIQRTEQGDSAMYLCASSRRDRDYEQYFGPGTRLTVT.

This chain joins TRBV7-8 and TRBJ1-1, with D possibly matching TRBD1 (5 bases). Trimming removed 5 bases from V and 2 bases from J, with 15 bases in between. Per germline, CDR1 SGHVS and CDR2 FQNEAQ. The CDR3 has 15 residues. This chain's CDR3 is CASSRPPGRNTEAFF. CDR3 nucleotides: TGTGCCAGCAGCCGCCCCCCGGGGCGAAACACTGAAGCTTTCTTT.

V is TRBV6-5 and J is TRBJ2-7; TRBD2 might be the D (7 bases). The CDR3 is 15 amino acids. Trimming removed 2 bases from V and 1 base from J, with 12 bases in between. The germline gives CDR1 MNHEY, CDR2 SVGAGI. CDR3 sequence (DNA): TGTGCCAGCAGTTACGGGCGGGGGCCTTCCTACGAGCAGTACTTC. It codes for CASSYGRGPSYEQYF.

The CDR3 here is CASSPREEISPLHF. The CDR3 DNA follows: TGTGCCAGCAGCCCCCGGGAAGAAATTTCACCCCTCCACTTT. The rearrangement uses TRBV3-1 and TRBJ1-6; D remains unclear. CDR1 and CDR2 (germline): LGHDT, YNNKEL (reference sequence). Trimming pared 4 bases from V and 9 bases from J, leaving 13 bases between. This CDR3 has 14 residues.

This chain links TRBV6-5 with TRBJ2-2; 9 positions match TRBD1. The V gene end was trimmed by 10 bases and the J gene end by 5 bases; junction bases not matched to a gene: 8. The CDR3 length is 14 residues. CDR1 and CDR2 from the germline V gene are MNHEY and SVGAGI. CDR3 residues: CATRDRVETGELFF. In DNA form, the CDR3 reads TGTGCCACCCGGGACAGGGTTGAAACCGGGGAGCTGTTTTTT.

This chain links TRBV6-2 or TRBV6-3 with TRBJ2-2; weak D call: TRBD1 (6 bases). The CDR3 totals 14 residues. CDR1 is MNHEY, CDR2 SVGEGT, per germline. Trimming left V 6 bases short and J 3 bases short, with 11 bases between. CDR3 coding DNA: TGTGCCAGCAGACAGGGATGGGACACCGGGGAGCTGTTTTTT. As protein: CASRQGWDTGELFF.

The V gene is TRBV19, the J gene TRBJ2-2; possibly TRBD1 or TRBD2 for D (5 bases each). CDR1 is LNHDA, CDR2 SQIVND, per germline (reference sequence). This CDR3 is built from 13 residues. The CDR3 nucleotides are TGTGACGCCCAGGGACCTAACACCGGGGAGCTGTTTTTT. Amino acid sequence: CDAQGPNTGELFF.

The V call is TRBV3-1, the J call TRBJ2-1; D perhaps matches TRBD2 (6 bases). Germline V CDR1 and CDR2: LGHDT, YNNKEL (reference sequence). V was trimmed by 4 bases and J by 0 bases, leaving 13 bases between them. The CDR3 sequence is 16 residues long. CDR3 nucleotide sequence: TGTGCCAGCAGCCGACTCGCGGGGAGCTCCTACAATGAGCAGTTCTTC. This sequence encodes CASSRLAGSSYNEQFF.

The rearrangement joins TRBV2 to TRBJ2-7, with D possibly TRBD2 on 6 matching bases. Looked up from germline, CDR1 is SNHLY and CDR2 is FYNNEI. V was pared by 0 bases and J by 3 bases, with 12 bases between. The CDR3 loop spans 15 amino acids. As DNA, the CDR3 is TGTGCCAGCAGTGAAGCTAGCGGCTTTGTCTACGAGCAGTACTTC. Translation gives CASSEASGFVYEQYF.

V and J are TRBV20-1 and TRBJ2-1; 9 bases line up with TRBD1. V dropped 6 bases and J dropped 6; count of bases not matched to a gene: 18. The CDR3 contains 17 residues. Germline lookup yields CDR1 DFQATT and CDR2 SNEGSKA (reference sequence). CDR3 sequence: CSASVPGQGRGPNEQFF. CDR3 nucleotide sequence: TGCAGTGCATCAGTCCCGGGACAGGGAAGGGGGCCCAATGAGCAGTTCTTC.

The chain uses TRBV6-1 and TRBJ2-2; TRBD2 might be the D (7 bases). Per the germline V gene, CDR1 is MNHNS and CDR2 is SASEGT. The CDR3 extends over 16 amino acids. The germline V and J ends were trimmed by 1 base and 3 bases, with 12 bases remaining between them. CDR3 in amino acids: CASSEDGGPYTGELFF. CDR3 bases: TGTGCCAGCAGTGAAGACGGGGGGCCTTACACCGGGGAGCTGTTTTTT.

The CDR3: CASSPTAANYGYTF. The CDR3 nucleotides are TGTGCCAGCAGTCCGACAGCTGCTAACTATGGCTACACCTTC. The chain combines TRBV6-5 with TRBJ1-2, with D possibly TRBD1 on 5 matching bases. Trimming stripped 5 bases from V and 0 bases from J, with 10 bases between. CDR3 length: 14 amino acids. Germline V CDR1 and CDR2: MNHEY, SVGAGI.

The V and J genes are TRBV12-3 or TRBV12-4 and TRBJ2-3; D may be TRBD2 (6 bases). The CDR3 runs to 15 residues. V gave up 4 bases and J gave up 2 bases, with 13 bases separating them. The CDR3 here is CASSYGGLDTDTQYF. Here the CDR3 DNA reads TGTGCCAGCAGTTACGGGGGTCTGGACACAGATACGCAGTATTTT.

The chain is built from TRBV6-6 and TRBJ1-5, with D tentatively TRBD1 (5 bases). Germline V gives CDR1 MNHNY, CDR2 SVGAGI (reference sequence). Deletions cut 7 bases from V and 0 bases from J, with 16 bases between. This CDR3 region has 16 residues. CDR3 in DNA: TGTGCCAGCAACCTAGCACAGGCTTATAGCAATCAGCCCCAGCATTTT. Amino acid sequence: CASNLAQAYSNQPQHF.

The rearrangement joins TRBV14 to TRBJ2-3; 8 nucleotides line up with TRBD2. Trimming took 5 bases from V and 1 from J; bases not matched to a gene: 5. The CDR3 consists of 15 residues. CDR1 is SGHDN and CDR2 is FVKESK in the germline V gene. CDR3 sequence reads: CASSWGLGGTDTQYF. Here the CDR3 DNA reads TGTGCCAGCAGCTGGGGACTAGGGGGCACAGATACGCAGTATTTT.

Here the CDR3 reads CASSRLAGWQETQYF. The CDR3 DNA sequence: TGTGCCAGCAGCCGACTAGCGGGTTGGCAAGAGACCCAGTACTTC. This chain joins TRBV7-9 and TRBJ2-5, with 10 nucleotides matching TRBD2. V dropped 5 bases and J dropped 2; count of bases not matched to a gene: 5. The V gene's germline CDR1 is SEHNR and CDR2 FQNEAQ (reference sequence). CDR3 size: 15 residues.

The CDR3 here is CASSYWGGEAFF. In nucleotides, the CDR3 is TGTGCCAGCAGTTACTGGGGCGGTGAAGCTTTCTTT. The chain joins TRBV6-5 to TRBJ1-1; TRBD1 is a possible D gene (5 bases). Trimming pared 1 base from V and 7 bases from J, leaving 7 bases between. The CDR3 is 12 amino acids. Per germline, CDR1 MNHEY and CDR2 SVGAGI.